This T cell receptor (beta chain) was retrieved from a study of a mutant IDH1 vaccine in newly diagnosed glioma (dated by TCRdb to the early 2020s). In the study overall: The roughly 30 treated patients were 62.5% male and 37.5% female, with a mean age of approximately 40 years. Peripheral blood was collected at six visits: V03 (baseline), V05, V07, V10, V12 and V13. Before enrollment, patients had received standard therapy of radiotherapy alone, temozolomide alone, or radiochemotherapy with temozolomide; most received the combination. For exploratory analyses, around 26 treated patients had longitudinal TCRB deep sequencing done wherever samples were available. General findings and caveats noted by the study authors: Availability determined which PBMC samples were chosen for TCRB deep sequencing. Immune responses induced by the vaccine were seen in approximately 93% of patients across multiple MHC alleles. The authors noted that analyses of patient blood samples could not be reproduced because of sample limitations. Pseudoprogression seemed to be unrelated to changes in the top peripheral T cell clonotypes found by TCRB sequencing.

Libraries came from the immunoSEQ multiplex PCR assay. The hsTCRB Kit was used according to the manufacturer's protocol to amplify rearranged TCR beta chain sequences. Sequencing of TCRB libraries was carried out on an Illumina MiSeq. Per the original workflow: Demultiplexing, trimming and gene mapping were performed with the kit vendor's proprietary platform. TCRdb took over this immuneACCESS table, retaining in-frame rearrangements with V and J assigned. Such tables are incomplete; in checked studies, under half of the missing clones stem from an unresolved V gene, and the remainder is unexplained. The D gene and trimming were derived from the DNA, and the V and J assignments and clone size from that table. Present in this sample are about 32,000 clones, more than 65% of which were seen just once. The leading ten clones occupy approximately 20% of the sample. Notes on this clone: Its antigen is currently not known. No per-base quality is available; no much larger clone lies one base away.

The label giving this sample's time point can be read as: baseline, week 1 (first vaccination visit). The sample's treatment or condition label, in plain terms: pre-vaccination baseline after standard-of-care therapy. All donors had newly diagnosed IDH1-mutant astrocytomas of WHO grade 3 or 4 that showed loss of nuclear ATRX. The samples were drawn from NOA16, a multicentre, single-arm, open-label phase I trial in Germany that tested a mutant IDH1 peptide vaccine in humans for the first time. For immunogenicity testing, the blood drawn at visit V03 was used as the baseline sample. Genomic DNA for TCRB sequencing was isolated from EDTA blood with the DNeasy Blood and Tissue Kit. The sequence came from a man aged 30 to 39 with glioma. The sample in question was PBMCs, obtained from a glioma patient treated with radiotherapy, temozolomide or both.

The nucleotide sequence reads TGTGCCATCAGTGACCCTCGCGGGACAGTTGAGACCCAGTACTTC. Protein translation: CAISDPRGTVETQYF. The V and J segments used are TRBV10-3 and TRBJ2-5; the D gene is possibly TRBD1, with 7 bases matching. As encoded in the germline V gene, CDR1 is ENHRY while CDR2 is SYGVKD. Trimming takes 3 bases from V and 5 bases from J, and the germline ends sit 16 bases apart. Inclusive of the bounding cysteine and phenylalanine, the CDR3 is 15 residues long. Only CDR3 DNA remains: 45 bases, in frame from the first base.